A single sample is the source of the 2 T cell receptor beta chains below, sequenced in a study of breast tumors, draining lymph nodes, adjacent tissues. TCRdb re-analysed the multiplex PCR reads in MiXCR, keeping a single row per CDR3 protein. This table holds more than 7,500 distinct CDR3 sequences, 65% to 80% found once. The sample was tumor-adjacent breast tissue. The source of these receptors is a female donor with breast cancer. Some clones in this sample may be carry-over from other donors' samples.

This clonotype is labeled medium-sized. The genes are TRBV6-4 and TRBJ1-6; D ambiguous. Germline-derived CDR1 and CDR2 are MRHNA and SNTAGT. V shed 3 bases and J shed 6 bases, with 6 bases lying between them. The CDR3 is 13 residues long. The CDR3 region has the DNA TGTGCCAGCAGTGAAGAGGGTAATTCACCCCTCCACTTT. Residues: CASSEEGNSPLHF.

The chain recombines TRBV20-1 with TRBJ2-7; D may be TRBD1 or TRBD2 (5 bases each). Germline V gene lookup returns CDR1 DFQATT and CDR2 SNEGSKA (reference sequence). The CDR3 covers 11 residues. Trimming left V 3 bases short and J 7 bases short, with 10 bases between. CDR3 in amino acids: CSASLGVEQYF. The DNA for the CDR3 is TGCAGTGCTAGTCTGGGGGTGGAGCAGTACTTC.